Listed here are 32 T cell receptor beta chains from one sample, sequenced in a study of cytomegalovirus exposure and HLA in healthy donors. It was with 60 Vbeta and 13 Jbeta primers that the PCR ran. The data were produced by immunoSEQ multiplex PCR, yet TCRdb's version contains in-frame clones alone and is incomplete. The sample includes 84,000 or so clones, roughly three quarters seen only once; the top ten take approximately 3%. The sequencing sample was made of PBMCs. The receptors come from a man under 40 in good health and CMV-seronegative.

The rearrangement uses TRBV28 and TRBJ2-1; D perhaps matches TRBD1 (6 bases). Germline V CDR1 and CDR2: MDHEN, SYDVKM. CDR3 length: 14 residues. With 7 bases removed from V and 6 bases from J, the gap between germline ends came to 16 bases. Written as DNA, the CDR3 is TGTGCCAGCATATCCGTGTCAGGGGCCAATGAGCAGTTCTTC. Encoded protein: CASISVSGANEQFF.

V and J are TRBV6-1 and TRBJ2-2; D ambiguous. The CDR3 sequence is 18 residues long. In germline, CDR1 is MNHNS, CDR2 SASEGT. Between the trimmed V and J ends, which lost 1 base and 6 bases, there was a span of 21 bases. This CDR3 reads CASSEEPTAWPFAGELFF. In DNA, the CDR3 is TGTGCCAGCAGTGAAGAGCCCACAGCCTGGCCTTTTGCCGGGGAGCTGTTTTTT.

V usage is TRBV4-3 and J usage is TRBJ2-1; D perhaps matches TRBD1 (6 bases). V lost 1 base and J 6 bases, leaving 19 bases between the germline ends. This CDR3 has 17 residues. Germline lookup yields CDR1 LGHNA and CDR2 YSLEER. CDR3: CASSQGGTGPPLNEQFF. CDR3 sequence (DNA): TGCGCCAGCAGCCAAGGCGGAACAGGGCCCCCTCTCAATGAGCAGTTCTTC.

V is TRBV7-6 and J is TRBJ1-2; 8 bases are a match to TRBD1. The CDR3 has 17 amino acids. V shed 2 bases, J shed 3 bases, and the junction held 11 bases outside the gene matches. Looked up from germline, CDR1 is SGHVS and CDR2 is FNYEAQ. The CDR3 sequence is CASSLTSNQGAYYGYTF. The CDR3 DNA reads TGTGCCAGCAGCTTAACTTCTAACCAGGGGGCGTACTATGGCTACACCTTC.

CDR3 sequence (DNA): TGTGCCAGCAGAAACACGCCCAGGAGACTAGCGGGGGGGCCCGGGGAGCTGTTTTTT. It is translated as CASRNTPRRLAGGPGELFF. The chain uses TRBV27 and TRBJ2-2; TRBD2 agrees at 14 bases. The trim removed 6 bases at V and 6 bases at J, leaving 15 bases unmatched. CDR1 MNHEY and CDR2 SMNVEV come from the germline V gene (reference sequence). The length of the CDR3 is 19 residues.

This clone was observed a few times. V usage is TRBV29-1 and J usage is TRBJ2-5; 7 positions match TRBD1. The J call may be faulty, since TRBJ2-7 better matches the DNA end. The CDR3 loop spans 13 amino acids. From germline, CDR1 is SQVTM and CDR2 ANQGSEA. CDR3 loop: CSVETGSSYEQYF. The CDR3 bases are TGCAGCGTTGAGACAGGGAGCTCCTACGAGCAGTACTTC.

The chain combines TRBV10-3 with TRBJ1-5; 8 bases map to TRBD1. Trimming removed 6 bases from V and 4 bases from J; junction bases left unmatched: 5. Germline V gene lookup returns CDR1 ENHRY and CDR2 SYGVKD. This CDR3 contains 14 residues. DNA for the CDR3: TGTGCCATCAGCCCGGACAGGGCTAATCAGCCCCAGCATTTT. It specifies CAISPDRANQPQHF.

This chain links TRBV28 with TRBJ1-1, with 7 bases fitting TRBD1. The V segment lost 5 bases and the J segment 1 base; nucleotides outside the gene matches: 7. Germline lookup yields CDR1 MDHEN and CDR2 SYDVKM. The CDR3 is made up of 15 amino acids. The CDR3 loop is CASSRDSRWNTEAFF. The CDR3 region has the DNA TGTGCCAGCAGTCGGGACAGTAGGTGGAACACTGAAGCTTTCTTT.

This chain connects TRBV7-2 to TRBJ2-7; D not certain. Germline lookup yields CDR1 SGHTA and CDR2 FQGNSA. V gave up 3 bases and J gave up 2 bases, with 17 bases separating them. The CDR3 loop spans 16 amino acids. This CDR3 is CASSFTPLAGAYEQYF. The CDR3 nucleotides read TGTGCCAGCAGCTTTACCCCCCTGGCAGGCGCCTACGAGCAGTACTTC.

This chain uses TRBV28 with TRBJ1-4, with TRBD1 identical over 9 bases. The ends lost 4 bases at V and 7 bases at J; junction bases unmatched: 10. The CDR3 extends over 16 amino acids. Germline loops: CDR1 MDHEN, CDR2 SYDVKM. The CDR3 loop is CASSSSHGTGSEKLFF. The CDR3 DNA is TGTGCCAGCAGTTCCAGCCACGGGACAGGGTCTGAAAAACTGTTTTTT. The variable domain in full, with the rest retrieved from reference TRBV28 and TRBJ1-4, is DVKVTQSSRYLVKRTGEKVFLECVQDMDHENMFWYRQDPGLGLRLIYFSYDVKMKEKGDIPEGYSVSREKKERFSLILESASTNQTSMYLCASSSSHGTGSEKLFFGSGTQLSVL.

This chain connects TRBV5-4 to TRBJ2-1; D unresolved. Trimming pared 0 bases from V and 0 bases from J, leaving 7 bases between. CDR3 length equals 15 residues. Germline V gene sequence: CDR1 SGHNT, CDR2 YYREEE (reference sequence). CDR3 in DNA: TGTGCCAGCAGCTTGGGCATCTACTCCTACAATGAGCAGTTCTTC. Translated, it gives CASSLGIYSYNEQFF. Filled out from reference TRBV5-4 and TRBJ2-1, the complete variable domain reads ETGVTQSPTHLIKTRGQQVTLRCSSQSGHNTVSWYQQALGQGPQFIFQYYREEENGRGNFPPRFSGLQFPNYSSELNVNALELDDSALYLCASSLGIYSYNEQFFGPGTRLTVL.

V and J are TRBV6-1 and TRBJ1-4; 11 positions match TRBD1. V dropped 4 bases and J dropped 7; count of bases not matched to a gene: 8. This CDR3 is 16 amino acids long. Germline V gives CDR1 MNHNS, CDR2 SASEGT. This CDR3 is CASSGQTGTGGEKLFF. As DNA, the CDR3 is TGTGCCAGCAGTGGCCAAACCGGGACAGGGGGTGAAAAACTGTTTTTT.

This chain uses TRBV7-9 with TRBJ2-7, with 9 bases matching TRBD1. The CDR3 covers 16 residues. Germline-derived CDR1 and CDR2 are SEHNR and FQNEAQ (reference sequence). Trimming at V came to 3 bases and at J to 3 bases, leaving 9 bases not matched to a gene. The CDR3 nucleotides are TGTGCCAGCAGCTTTACTGACAGGGGGGAATTCTACGAGCAGTACTTC. Translated, it gives CASSFTDRGEFYEQYF.

This CDR3 reads CASSQEGQGQETQYF. The CDR3 nucleotides are TGTGCCAGCAGCCAAGAAGGGCAGGGACAAGAGACCCAGTACTTC. The chain has TRBV4-2 and TRBJ2-5; D is perhaps TRBD1 (5 bases). Germline V CDR1 and CDR2: LGHNA, YNFKEQ. The CDR3 spans 15 residues. The V end lost 0 bases, the J end lost 2 bases, and 10 bases lay between the germline ends.

The V and J genes are TRBV19 and TRBJ1-3; the match to TRBD1 covers 7 bases. The ends lost 10 bases at V and 4 bases at J; junction bases unmatched: 13. The CDR3 is 15 amino acids. CDR1 is LNHDA and CDR2 is SQIVND in the germline V gene (reference sequence). The CDR3 loop is CATKPTQGRGNTIYF. The CDR3 DNA reads as TGTGCCACCAAACCCACACAGGGGAGAGGAAACACCATATATTTT.

The V and J genes are TRBV30 and TRBJ2-1; D unresolved. V was trimmed by 1 base and J by 8 bases, leaving 6 bases between them. Per germline, CDR1 GTSNPN and CDR2 SVGIG (reference sequence). The CDR3 has 11 residues. The CDR3 nucleotides are TGTGCCTGGAGTGGACGGGATGAGCAGTTCTTC. This codes for CAWSGRDEQFF.

The chain carries TRBV4-1 and TRBJ1-5; D possibly corresponds to TRBD1 (5 bases). Germline CDR1 MGHRA, CDR2 YSYEKL. This CDR3 has 16 amino acids. The V end was cut by 0 bases, the J end by 2 bases, with 11 bases between. CDR3 bases: TGCGCCAGCAGCCAAGAAGCTATGGGGCGCAATCAGCCCCAGCATTTT. Protein: CASSQEAMGRNQPQHF.

This rearrangement joins TRBV7-8 to TRBJ1-1, with a tentative D call TRBD1 (6 bases). Germline assignment: CDR1 SGHVS and CDR2 FQNEAQ. V lost 5 bases and J 4 bases, leaving 14 bases between the germline ends. The CDR3 is 14 residues long. The CDR3 here is CASSHRQVGTEAFF. Written as DNA, the CDR3 is TGTGCCAGCAGCCATCGACAGGTCGGCACTGAAGCTTTCTTT.

The J gene is TRBJ2-7, the V gene TRBV5-1; unclear D gene. This CDR3 has 14 amino acids. The V gene's germline CDR1 is SGHRS and CDR2 YFSETQ. Trimming took off 5 bases at V and 0 bases at J, with 12 bases between the two ends. CDR3 bases: TGCGCCAGCAGGCTCGCGGCCCTCTCCTACGAGCAGTACTTC. Translating gives CASRLAALSYEQYF. The entire variable domain, with the rest obtained from reference TRBV5-1 and TRBJ2-7, is as follows: KAGVTQTPRYLIKTRGQQVTLSCSPISGHRSVSWYQQTPGQGLQFLFEYFSETQRNKGNFPGRFSGRQFSNSRSEMNVSTLELGDSALYLCASRLAALSYEQYFGPGTRLTVT.

The chain has TRBV9 and TRBJ2-5; 8 nucleotides line up with TRBD1. TRBJ2-7 explains the end of the DNA better; the J call may be wrong. The CDR3 covers 11 residues. From germline, CDR1 is SGDLS and CDR2 YYNGEE. Here the CDR3 DNA reads TGTGCCAAAGACAGGGGATCCGAGCAGTACTTC. Residues: CAKDRGSEQYF.

The chain links TRBV19 to TRBJ2-5; D not resolved. The CDR3 loop spans 14 amino acids. Trimming cost V 8 bases and J 0 bases, with 13 bases left between them. Per germline, CDR1 LNHDA and CDR2 SQIVND (reference sequence). The CDR3 region has the DNA TGTGCCAGTTGGTCACTCAGGTACCAAGAGACCCAGTACTTC. It specifies CASWSLRYQETQYF.

The chain carries TRBV5-4 and TRBJ1-3, with 7 positions matching TRBD1. J lost 2 bases, V lost 4 bases, and 6 bases had no gene match. This CDR3 is built from 15 residues. CDR1 and CDR2 from the germline V gene are SGHNT and YYREEE (reference sequence). Written as DNA, the CDR3 is TGTGCCAGCAGCGCCGGGACAGCCGCTGGAAACACCATATATTTT. Translated: CASSAGTAAGNTIYF.

The J gene is TRBJ2-1, the V gene TRBV7-2; D perhaps matches TRBD1 (6 bases). Germline lookup yields CDR1 SGHTA and CDR2 FQGNSA. The CDR3 extends over 15 amino acids. V dropped 5 bases and J dropped 3 bases, with 14 bases sitting between them. CDR3: CASSAQGSGYNEQFF. The CDR3 coding sequence is TGTGCCAGCAGCGCACAGGGTTCGGGCTACAATGAGCAGTTCTTC.

The gene calls are TRBV27 and TRBJ1-2; possibly TRBD1 for D (5 bases). The V gene's germline CDR1 is MNHEY and CDR2 SMNVEV (reference sequence). CDR3 length: 16 amino acids. The V gene lost 5 bases and the J gene lost 2 bases, with 18 bases spanning the gap. The CDR3 region is CASSPAGVGRNYGYTF. CDR3 coding DNA: TGTGCCAGCAGTCCCGCCGGTGTGGGGCGGAACTATGGCTACACCTTC.

This clone was found once. V usage is TRBV9 and J usage is TRBJ2-7; TRBD2 agrees at 7 bases. This CDR3 region has 16 residues. Germline lookup yields CDR1 SGDLS and CDR2 YYNGEE. Trimming removed 4 bases from V and 0 bases from J; junction bases left unmatched: 10. The CDR3 nucleotides are TGTGCCAGCAGCCCGAGCCGGGAGGACAACTCCTACGAGCAGTACTTC. This sequence encodes CASSPSREDNSYEQYF.

The chain has TRBV5-1 and TRBJ2-7, with a weak D call TRBD1 (5 bases). Germline V CDR1 and CDR2: SGHRS, YFSETQ. The CDR3 is 14 amino acids. V dropped 1 base and J dropped 5 bases, with 13 bases sitting between them. CDR3 nucleotide sequence: TGCGCCAGCAGCTTGTTATGGGGCCAGGACGAGCAGTACTTC. This encodes CASSLLWGQDEQYF.

The J gene is TRBJ1-1, the V gene TRBV7-2, with 10 nucleotides matching TRBD1. This CDR3 comprises 18 residues. Germline values: CDR1 SGHTA, CDR2 FQGNSA. The J segment lost 1 base and the V segment lost 1 base, leaving 9 bases of the junction unmatched. This chain's CDR3 is CASSLVGTGDLRNTEAFF. The CDR3 nucleotides are TGTGCCAGCAGCTTAGTTGGGACAGGGGACCTTAGGAACACTGAAGCTTTCTTT. The whole variable domain, remainder taken from reference TRBV7-2 and TRBJ1-1, is GAGVSQSPSNKVTEKGKDVELRCDPISGHTALYWYRQSLGQGLEFLIYFQGNSAPDKSGLPSDRFSAERTGGSVSTLTIQRTQQEDSAVYLCASSLVGTGDLRNTEAFFGQGTRLTVV.

The chain combines TRBV18 with TRBJ2-3; D might be TRBD1 (5 bases). V lost 2 bases and J 2 bases, leaving 8 bases between the germline ends. This CDR3 is built from 14 residues. From germline, CDR1 is KGHSH and CDR2 LQKENI. The CDR3, as DNA: TGTGCCAGCTCACCAGACAGCTACACAGATACGCAGTATTTT. Translation: CASSPDSYTDTQYF.

The rearrangement uses TRBV29-1 and TRBJ2-7; 7 bases map to TRBD1. The CDR3 consists of 13 residues. V shed 4 bases, J shed 5 bases, and the junction held 8 bases outside the gene matches. CDR1 is SQVTM, CDR2 ANQGSEA, per germline. The CDR3 coding sequence is TGCAGCGTTGGGACAGGTAGGATGAACGAGCAGTACTTC. Translating gives CSVGTGRMNEQYF.

The chain employs TRBV7-8 and TRBJ1-1; TRBD1 aligns across 7 bases. Trimming cost V 2 bases and J 7 bases; bases outside gene matches: 10. The germline V gene has CDR1 SGHVS and CDR2 FQNEAQ. The length of the CDR3 is 15 residues. The CDR3 DNA reads TGTGCCAGCAGCTTATGGTCAACAGGGGCCGATGAAGCTTTCTTT. It codes for CASSLWSTGADEAFF.

This clone was recorded only once. This chain joins TRBV11-3 and TRBJ2-7; TRBD1 agrees at 7 bases. Trimming at V came to 5 bases and at J to 0 bases, leaving 7 bases not matched to a gene. The CDR3 is made up of 15 amino acids. The germline V gene has CDR1 SGHNT and CDR2 YENEEA. The CDR3 DNA follows: TGTGCCAGCAGCAAAGGACAGGAGAGCTCCTACGAGCAGTACTTC. It yields the protein CASSKGQESSYEQYF.

J is TRBJ2-2 and V is TRBV11-2; TRBD1 agrees at 8 bases. The CDR3 extends over 15 amino acids. V lost 2 bases and J lost 8; bases outside the gene matches: 7. Looked up from germline, CDR1 is SGHAT and CDR2 is FQNNGV. The CDR3 nucleotides read TGTGCCAGCAGCTTAAGGACAGGGTACTCGGGGGAGCTGTTTTTT. Residues: CASSLRTGYSGELFF.